The clone carrying this TCR beta chain is a singleton in its sample. Its specificity is not known. This sample is drawn from a study of blood T cells in healthy people across ages. The germline V gene encodes CDR1 DFQATT and CDR2 SNEGSKA (reference sequence). Between the trimmed V and J ends, which lost 3 bases and 10 bases, there was a span of 9 bases. This CDR3 spans 10 amino acids. It was with a sample-barcoded 5' primer and a J-beta primer mix that a second PCR of roughly 6 to 11 cycles was run. TCRdb passed the 5' RACE reads through MiXCR, listing each CDR3 protein once. This table has approximately 880,000 distinct CDR3 sequences, around 48% appearing once. Whole-study findings and limits: In long-lived donors, naive CD4+ cell counts and diversity exceeded those of aged donors.

A minimum of 6 micrograms of total RNA was extracted per sample. The specimen sequenced was blood. This rearrangement joins TRBV20-1 to TRBJ1-2; D remains ambiguous. The source is a man between 25 and 39 years old in good health. CDR3 region: CSARGTTYTF. The CDR3 nucleotides are TGCAGTGCTAGGGGCACCACCTACACCTTC.